This T cell receptor (beta chain) appears in the sequencing data of a study of blood T cells in healthy people across ages. The study, taken as a whole, reports: Diversity estimates from one million T cells were considered underestimates.

It was approximately 10 milliliters of peripheral blood that were drawn from each donor. This clonotype has at least ten counts. The antigen is undetermined. The germline CDR1 and CDR2 sequences are MNHNY and SVGAGI (reference sequence). Trimming cost V 0 bases and J 2 bases, with 11 bases left between them. The CDR3 has 16 residues. A J-beta primer mix and a sample-barcoded 5' primer were used in a second PCR of about 7 to 12 cycles. MiXCR, run by TCRdb on the 5' RACE reads, gives a single entry per CDR3 protein. This sample has 850,000 or so distinct CDR3 sequences, with about 28% found just once. This chain connects TRBV6-6 to TRBJ2-1; tentatively, D is TRBD1 (5 bases). This sequence was found in a woman aged 80 or over in good health. Sequenced material: blood. This chain's CDR3 is CASSYSFREAYNEQFF. The CDR3 coding sequence is TGTGCCAGCAGTTACTCTTTCAGGGAAGCCTACAATGAGCAGTTCTTC.